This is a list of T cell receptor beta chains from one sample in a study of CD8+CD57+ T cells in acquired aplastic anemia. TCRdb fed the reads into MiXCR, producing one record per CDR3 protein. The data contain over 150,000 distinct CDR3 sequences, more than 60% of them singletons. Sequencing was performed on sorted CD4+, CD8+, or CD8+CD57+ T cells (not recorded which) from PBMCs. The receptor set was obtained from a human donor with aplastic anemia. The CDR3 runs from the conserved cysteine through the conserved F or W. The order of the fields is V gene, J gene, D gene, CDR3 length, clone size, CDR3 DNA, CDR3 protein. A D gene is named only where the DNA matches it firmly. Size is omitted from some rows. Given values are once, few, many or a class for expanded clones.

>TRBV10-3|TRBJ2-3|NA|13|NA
TGTGCCATCACGGGAGCCGGCACAGATACGCAGTATTTT
CAITGAGTDTQYF
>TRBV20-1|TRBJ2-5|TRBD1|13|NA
TGCAGTGCTAGGTGTTTCAGGGGGGAGACCCAGTACTTC
CSARCFRGETQYF
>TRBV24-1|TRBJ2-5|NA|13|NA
TGTGCCACCAGTGAGATGGGGAGAGAGACCCAGTACTTC
CATSEMGRETQYF
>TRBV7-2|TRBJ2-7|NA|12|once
TGTGCCAGCAGCTCCTCCATCTACGAGCAGTACTTC
CASSSSIYEQYF
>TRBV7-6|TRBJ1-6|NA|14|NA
TGTGCCAGCAGCTCAGACGGGACCACCTCACCCCTCCACTTT
CASSSDGTTSPLHF
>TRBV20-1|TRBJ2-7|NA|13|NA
TGCAGTGCTAGGGACAGTCCGCCCTACGAGCAGTACTTC
CSARDSPPYEQYF
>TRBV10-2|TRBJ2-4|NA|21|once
NA
CASSDSRVDGYTFGSGNIQYF
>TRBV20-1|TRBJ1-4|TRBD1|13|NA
TGCAGTGCTACAGACAGGGCCAGTGAAAAACTGTTTTTT
CSATDRASEKLFF
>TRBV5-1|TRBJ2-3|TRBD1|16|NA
TGCGCCAGCAGCTTGTACTGGGACAGGGGCACAGATACGCAGTATTTT
CASSLYWDRGTDTQYF
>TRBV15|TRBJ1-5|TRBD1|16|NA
TGTGCCACCAGCAGTGACACAACAGGGGGCAGGCAGCCCCAGCATTTT
CATSSDTTGGRQPQHF
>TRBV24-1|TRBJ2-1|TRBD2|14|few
TGTGCCACCAGTGGAGCGGGAGTAAGGAATGAGCAGTTCTTC
CATSGAGVRNEQFF
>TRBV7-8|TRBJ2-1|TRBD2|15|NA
TGTGCCAGCGGAAAGCGGGACTGGGTCTACAATGAGCAGTTCTTC
CASGKRDWVYNEQFF
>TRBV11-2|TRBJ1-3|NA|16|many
TGTGCCAGCAGCTCATGGGACTTCCGAACTGGAAACACCATATATTTT
CASSSWDFRTGNTIYF
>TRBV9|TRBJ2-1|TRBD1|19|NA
TGTGCCAGCAGCGTAGCCCTATCCCTTCCCGGGACAGTTCACAATGAGCAGTTCTTC
CASSVALSLPGTVHNEQFF
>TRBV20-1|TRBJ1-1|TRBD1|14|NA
TGCAGTGCTGGTCGACAGGGGCGCGACACTGAAGCTTTCTTT
CSAGRQGRDTEAFF
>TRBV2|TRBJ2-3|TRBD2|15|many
TGTGCCAGCAGTGGAACTAGCGGGGGGGCAGATACGCAGTATTTT
CASSGTSGGADTQYF
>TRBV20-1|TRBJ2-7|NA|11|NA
TGCAGTGCTATTATGGGGGGCGAGCAGTACTTC
CSAIMGGEQYF
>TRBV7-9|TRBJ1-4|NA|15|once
TGTGCCAGCAGCTTAGACAGTTCCGCTAATGAAGAACTGTTTTTT
CASSLDSSANEELFF
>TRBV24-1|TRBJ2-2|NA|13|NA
TGTGCCACCAGTGAGGGTTCCGTCGGGGAGCTGTTTTTT
CATSEGSVGELFF
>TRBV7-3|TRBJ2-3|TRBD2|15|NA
TGTGCCAGCAGTGAGCGGGGGGGAAGTCCAGATACGCAGTATTTT
CASSERGGSPDTQYF
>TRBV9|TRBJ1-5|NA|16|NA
TGTGCCAGCAGCGTAGACGGGGGGACTAGCAATCAGCCCCAGCATTTT
CASSVDGGTSNQPQHF
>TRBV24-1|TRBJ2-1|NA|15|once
TGTGCCACCAGTGACCCCGCCGGGACCGGAGGTGTGCAGTTCTTC
CATSDPAGTGGVQFF
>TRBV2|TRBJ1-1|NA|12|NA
TGTGCCAGCAGTGTGAGGGAGTCTGAAGCTTTCTTT
CASSVRESEAFF
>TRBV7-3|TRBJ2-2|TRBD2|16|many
TGTGCCAGCAGCGAAAAGACTAGCGGGGGAAACGGGGAGCTGTTTTTT
CASSEKTSGGNGELFF
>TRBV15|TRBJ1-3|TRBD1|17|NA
TGTGCCACCAGCCCTGAGGGACAGGGAGCGGTGGGAAACACCATATATTTT
CATSPEGQGAVGNTIYF
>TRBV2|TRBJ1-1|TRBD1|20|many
TGTGCCAGCAGAAGCGGACAGGGAAGAAGAGCCCAACCTCGCGACACTGAAGCTTTCTTT
CASRSGQGRRAQPRDTEAFF
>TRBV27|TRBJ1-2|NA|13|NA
TGTGCCAGCAGTTTATATTCTACAGGCCCTTGCACCTTC
CASSLYSTGPCTF
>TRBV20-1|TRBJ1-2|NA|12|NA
TGCAGTGCTAGCCGGGGAGGGGATGGCTACACCTTC
CSASRGGDGYTF
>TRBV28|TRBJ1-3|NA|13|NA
TGTGCCGCGGAGGGGCAATCGAAAGACACCATATATTTT
CAAEGQSKDTIYF
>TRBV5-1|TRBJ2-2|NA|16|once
TGCGCCAGCAGCGGCCCGGGACACCAAAAGGGCGGGGAGCTGTTTTTT
CASSGPGHQKGGELFF
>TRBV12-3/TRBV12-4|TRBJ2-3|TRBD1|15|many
TGTGCCAGCAGCACCGCGGACAGGGGGCGGGATACGCAGTATTTT
CASSTADRGRDTQYF
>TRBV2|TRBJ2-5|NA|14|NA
NA
CASSVGTGIRTQYF
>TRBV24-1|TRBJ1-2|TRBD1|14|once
TGTGCCACCAGTGCTAGACCTGGACAGGAGAGCTACACCTTC
CATSARPGQESYTF
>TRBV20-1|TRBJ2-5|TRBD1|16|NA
TGCAGTGCTAGAGCACAGGGGAGCCGTGACCAAGAGACCCAGTACTTC
CSARAQGSRDQETQYF
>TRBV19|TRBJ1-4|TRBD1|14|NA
TGTGCCAGTAGGCGGACAGGCAATAATGAAAAACTGTTTTTT
CASRRTGNNEKLFF
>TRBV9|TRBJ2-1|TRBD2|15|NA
TGTGCCAGCAGCGTAGGAATAGCGGGAGAGTCTGAGCAGTTCTTC
CASSVGIAGESEQFF
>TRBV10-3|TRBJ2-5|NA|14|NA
TGTGCCATCAGTGAGTCATCGGCGGGAGAGACCCAGTACTTC
CAISESSAGETQYF
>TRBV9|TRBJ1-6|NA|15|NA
TGTGCCAGCAGCGTAGGGGGTCCCGGGGATTCACCCCTCCACTTT
CASSVGGPGDSPLHF
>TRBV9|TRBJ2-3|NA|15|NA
TGTGCCAGCAGCGAAGAGGGCAGGTGGCCAGATACGCAGTATTTT
CASSEEGRWPDTQYF
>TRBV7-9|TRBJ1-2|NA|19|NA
TGTGCCAGCAGCTTACCCAGGTCTGAAACCGGGGGGACCAACTATGGCTACACCTTC
CASSLPRSETGGTNYGYTF
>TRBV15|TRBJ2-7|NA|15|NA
TGTGCCACCAGCAGAGGGACAGACGCCTCCTACGAGCAGTACTTC
CATSRGTDASYEQYF
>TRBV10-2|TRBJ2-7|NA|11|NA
TGCGCCAGCAGTGACTCTTCCGAGCAGTACTTC
CASSDSSEQYF
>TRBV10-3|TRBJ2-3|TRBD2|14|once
TGTGCCATCGGGGGACTAGCGGGAGAAGATACGCAGTATTTT
CAIGGLAGEDTQYF
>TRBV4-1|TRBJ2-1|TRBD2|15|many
TGCGCCAGCAGCCCGACTAGCGGGGGGGCCGATGAGCAGTTCTTC
CASSPTSGGADEQFF
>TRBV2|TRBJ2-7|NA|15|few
TGTGCCAGCAGTGATTTCCGCAGGGGAGCCTACGAGCAGTACTTC
CASSDFRRGAYEQYF
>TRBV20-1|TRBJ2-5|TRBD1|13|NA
TGCAGTCTAATAAGGACAGGGCGCGAGACCCAGTACTTC
CSLIRTGRETQYF
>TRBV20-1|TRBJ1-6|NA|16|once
TGCAGTGCTAGAGTCGGTACCAGCTACGTGAGTTCACCCCTCCACTTT
CSARVGTSYVSSPLHF
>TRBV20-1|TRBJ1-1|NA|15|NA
TGCAGTGCTAAAAAGGGGCTAAAGGGGGACACTGAAGCTTTCTTT
CSAKKGLKGDTEAFF
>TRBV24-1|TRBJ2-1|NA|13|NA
TGTGCCACCAGTGGAACAGTGTTCAATGAGCAGTTCTTC
CATSGTVFNEQFF
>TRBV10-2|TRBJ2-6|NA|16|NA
TGCGCCAGCAGTGAGGGGCACCGCTCTGGGGCCAACGTCCTGACTTTC
CASSEGHRSGANVLTF
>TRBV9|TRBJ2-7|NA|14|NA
TGTGCCAGCAGCCCACGACAGGACCGGTCCGAGCAGTACTTC
CASSPRQDRSEQYF
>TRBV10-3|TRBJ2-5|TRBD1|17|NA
TGTGCCATCAGTGAGTGGGACAGGGGGCGCAGCTCGAAGACCCAGTACTTC
CAISEWDRGRSSKTQYF